This T cell receptor beta chain was captured by sequencing in a study of identical twins. The study, taken as a whole, reports: The study found that models underestimated out-of-frame TCR alpha sharing in monozygotic twins. The abundant beta clonotypes from cord blood had fewer insertions, and memory repertoires had none of this.

TCRdb used MiXCR to reprocess the 5' RACE reads, holding one entry per CDR3 protein. The table includes over 500,000 distinct CDR3 sequences, around 20% detected once. This clonotype was observed at least ten times. Its matching antigen is unknown. These data also featured in a second study, about T cells expressing NK-cell markers. That source notes: Underlying the TCR beta repertoires were sorted CD3+CD56+NKG2C+, CD3+CD56+NKG2C- and CD3+CD56-NKG2C+ T cells. HCMV specificity of expanded NKG2C+ T cell clones remained unclear.

This clonotype was sampled from a young woman in good health. Sequencing was done on a sample of CD4+ T cells sorted from blood.

CDR3 in amino acids: CASSLSGDNQPQHF. The DNA for the CDR3 is TGCGCCAGCAGCTTGTCAGGGGATAATCAGCCCCAGCATTTT. The rearrangement links TRBV5-1 to TRBJ1-5; the D gene is possibly TRBD1 (6 bases). Germline assignment: CDR1 SGHRS and CDR2 YFSETQ. The V end lost 1 base, the J end lost 4 bases, and 9 bases lay between the germline ends. There are 14 residues in the CDR3. Variable domain in full (rest from reference TRBV5-1 and TRBJ1-5): KAGVTQTPRYLIKTRGQQVTLSCSPISGHRSVSWYQQTPGQGLQFLFEYFSETQRNKGNFPGRFSGRQFSNSRSEMNVSTLELGDSALYLCASSLSGDNQPQHFGDGTRLSIL.